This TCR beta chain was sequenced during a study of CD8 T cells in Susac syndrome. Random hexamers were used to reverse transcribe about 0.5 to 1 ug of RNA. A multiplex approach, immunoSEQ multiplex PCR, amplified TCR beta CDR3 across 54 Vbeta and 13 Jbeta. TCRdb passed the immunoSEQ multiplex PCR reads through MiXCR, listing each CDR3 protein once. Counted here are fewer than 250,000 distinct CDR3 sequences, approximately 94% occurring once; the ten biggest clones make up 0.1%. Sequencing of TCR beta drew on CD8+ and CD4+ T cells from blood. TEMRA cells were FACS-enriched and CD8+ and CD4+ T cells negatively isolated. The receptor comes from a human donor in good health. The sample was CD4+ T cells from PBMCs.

For the CDR3, the DNA is TGTGCCAGCAGCCAATCGGACTATTTTGGGGCCCAGTACTTC. Its translation is CASSQSDYFGAQYF. The V call is TRBV3-1, the J call TRBJ2-5; possible D gene TRBD2, 6 bases. CDR1 and CDR2 from the germline V gene are LGHDT and YNNKEL (reference sequence). CDR3 size: 14 residues. Trimming took 2 bases from V and 9 from J, leaving 16 bases between them.